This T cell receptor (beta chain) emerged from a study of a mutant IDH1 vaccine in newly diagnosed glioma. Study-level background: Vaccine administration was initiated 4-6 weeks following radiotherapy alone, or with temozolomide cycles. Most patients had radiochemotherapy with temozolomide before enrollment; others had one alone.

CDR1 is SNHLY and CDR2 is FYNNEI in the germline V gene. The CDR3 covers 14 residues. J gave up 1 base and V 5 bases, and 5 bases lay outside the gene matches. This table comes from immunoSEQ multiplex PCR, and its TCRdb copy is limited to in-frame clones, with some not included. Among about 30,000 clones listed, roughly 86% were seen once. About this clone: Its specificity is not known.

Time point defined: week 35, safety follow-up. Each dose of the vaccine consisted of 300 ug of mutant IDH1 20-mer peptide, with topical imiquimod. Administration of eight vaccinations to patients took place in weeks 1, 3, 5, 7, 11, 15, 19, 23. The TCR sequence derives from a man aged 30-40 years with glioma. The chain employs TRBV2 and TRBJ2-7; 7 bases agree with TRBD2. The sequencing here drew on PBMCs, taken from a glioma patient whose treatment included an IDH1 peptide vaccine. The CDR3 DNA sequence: TGTGCCAGCAGTCGGGAAGCGGGATCCTACGAGCAGTACTTC. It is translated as CASSREAGSYEQYF.